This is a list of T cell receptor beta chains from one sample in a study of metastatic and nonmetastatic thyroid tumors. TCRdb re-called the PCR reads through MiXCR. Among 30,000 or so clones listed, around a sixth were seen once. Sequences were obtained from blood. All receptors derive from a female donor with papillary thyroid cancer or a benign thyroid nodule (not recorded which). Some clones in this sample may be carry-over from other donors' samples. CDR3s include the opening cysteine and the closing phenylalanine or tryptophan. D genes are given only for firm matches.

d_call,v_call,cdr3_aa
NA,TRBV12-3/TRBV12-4,CASSLNVQQETQYF
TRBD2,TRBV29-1,CSVETSGTYNEQFF
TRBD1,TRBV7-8,CASSFSGTVGQPQHF
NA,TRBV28,CASSIPRALLYEQYF
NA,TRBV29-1,CSVRRTSTDTQYF
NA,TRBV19,CASSMERYNEQFF
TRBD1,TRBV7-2,CASSLYRGRNSPIQF
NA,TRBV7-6,CASSLSPGASRGEKLFF
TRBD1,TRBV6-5,CASTGTGVTQYF
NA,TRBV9,CASSVGAGFDNEQFF
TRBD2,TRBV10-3,CAISESIGTSGRNSYNEQFF
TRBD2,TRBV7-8,CASSPGLAGVGETQYF
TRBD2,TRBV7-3,CASSLIGTSGQNEQFF
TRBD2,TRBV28,CASSDPGQRTSSEQFF
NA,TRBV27,CASSLHENSPLHF
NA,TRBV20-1,CSAAPSGSPYEQYF
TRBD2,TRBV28,CASSSGLAGWDDEQYF
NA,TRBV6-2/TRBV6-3,CASSYSGGRNTGELFF
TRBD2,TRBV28,CASSPQRLAGVEQYF
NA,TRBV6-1,CASSQTSVGEQYF
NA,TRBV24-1,CATSDAIGSLTDTQYF
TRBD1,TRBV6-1,CASSEEQGAGFSDTQYF
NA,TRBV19,CASSSGTPYEQYF
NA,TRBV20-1,CSARSGAGQPQHF
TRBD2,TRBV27,CASSLASGRLQETQYF
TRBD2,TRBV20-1,CSALRRESYNEQFF
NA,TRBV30,CALQQETQYF
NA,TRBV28,CASSLGDLSYEQYF
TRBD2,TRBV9,CASSVGLAVYTDTQYF
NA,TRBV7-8,CASSLVRETQYF
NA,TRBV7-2,CASSLRDTQYF
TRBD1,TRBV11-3,CASRDGQGTEAFF
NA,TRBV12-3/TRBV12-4,CASSFSGTGNTGELFF
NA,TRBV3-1,CASSQDPRAGWNSPLHF
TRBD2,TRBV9,CASSVYAGDDTDTQYF
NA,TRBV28,CASSSARTYEQYF
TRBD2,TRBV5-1,CASSALPGTSGRDLGEQYF
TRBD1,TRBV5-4,CASSLGGQGSNQPQHF
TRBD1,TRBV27,CASSFGTGGNSPLHF